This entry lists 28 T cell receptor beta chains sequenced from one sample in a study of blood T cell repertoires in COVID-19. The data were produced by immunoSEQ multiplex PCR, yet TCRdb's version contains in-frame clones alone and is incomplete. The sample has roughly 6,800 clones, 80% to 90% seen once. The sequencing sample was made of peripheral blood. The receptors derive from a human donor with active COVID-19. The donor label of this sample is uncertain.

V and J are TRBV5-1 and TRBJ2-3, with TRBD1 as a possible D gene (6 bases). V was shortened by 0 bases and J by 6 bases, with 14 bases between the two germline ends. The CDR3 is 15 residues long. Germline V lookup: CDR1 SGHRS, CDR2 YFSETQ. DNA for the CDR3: TGCGCCAGCAGCTTGGCCGGACAGCTTCGGGATACGCAGTATTTT. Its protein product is CASSLAGQLRDTQYF.

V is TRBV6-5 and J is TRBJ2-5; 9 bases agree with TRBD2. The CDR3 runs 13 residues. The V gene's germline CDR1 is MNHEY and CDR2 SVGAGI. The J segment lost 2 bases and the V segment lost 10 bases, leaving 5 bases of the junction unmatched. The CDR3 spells CATSGVGQETQYF. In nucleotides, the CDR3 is TGTGCCACTAGCGGGGTCGGGCAAGAGACCCAGTACTTC.

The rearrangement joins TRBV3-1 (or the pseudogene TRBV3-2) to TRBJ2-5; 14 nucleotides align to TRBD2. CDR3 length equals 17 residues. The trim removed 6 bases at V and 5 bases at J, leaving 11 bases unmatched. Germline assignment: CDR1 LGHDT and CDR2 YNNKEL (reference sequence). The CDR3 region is CASSYGLAGGLGETQYF. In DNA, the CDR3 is TGTGCCAGCAGTTATGGACTAGCGGGAGGTTTAGGGGAGACCCAGTACTTC.

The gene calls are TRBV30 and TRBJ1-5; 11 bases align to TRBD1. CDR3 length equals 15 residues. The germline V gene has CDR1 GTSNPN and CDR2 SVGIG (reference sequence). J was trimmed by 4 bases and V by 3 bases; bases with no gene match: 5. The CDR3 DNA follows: TGTGCCTGGAGCCGGACAGGGGGCCGGAATCAGCCCCAGCATTTT. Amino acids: CAWSRTGGRNQPQHF.

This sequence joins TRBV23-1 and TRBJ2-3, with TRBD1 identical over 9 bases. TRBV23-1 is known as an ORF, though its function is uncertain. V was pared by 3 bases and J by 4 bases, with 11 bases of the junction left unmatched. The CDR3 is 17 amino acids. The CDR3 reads CASSQAPGTGFADTQYF. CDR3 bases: TGCGCCAGCAGTCAGGCGCCGGGGACAGGGTTCGCAGATACGCAGTATTTT.

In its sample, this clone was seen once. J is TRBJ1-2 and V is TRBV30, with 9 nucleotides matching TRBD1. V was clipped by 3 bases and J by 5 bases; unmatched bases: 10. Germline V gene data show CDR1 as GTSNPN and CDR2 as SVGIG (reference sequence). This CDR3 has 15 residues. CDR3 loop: CAWSYTGGVPYGYTF. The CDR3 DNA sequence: TGTGCCTGGAGCTACACAGGGGGCGTTCCGTATGGCTACACCTTC.

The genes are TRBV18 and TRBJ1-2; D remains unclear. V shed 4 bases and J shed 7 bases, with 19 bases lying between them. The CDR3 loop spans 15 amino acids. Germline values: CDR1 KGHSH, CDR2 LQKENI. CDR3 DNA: TGTGCCAGCTCACACTCGGTCCCAAAAGAGGGTGGCTACACCTTC. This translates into CASSHSVPKEGGYTF.

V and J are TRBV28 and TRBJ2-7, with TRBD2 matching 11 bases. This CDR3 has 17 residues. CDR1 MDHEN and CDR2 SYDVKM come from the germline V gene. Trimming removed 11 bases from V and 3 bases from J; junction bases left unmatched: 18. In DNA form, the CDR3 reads TGTGCCTCCAGGGGGACTAGCGGAGTTCCGAGGGGCTACGAGCAGTACTTC. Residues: CASRGTSGVPRGYEQYF.

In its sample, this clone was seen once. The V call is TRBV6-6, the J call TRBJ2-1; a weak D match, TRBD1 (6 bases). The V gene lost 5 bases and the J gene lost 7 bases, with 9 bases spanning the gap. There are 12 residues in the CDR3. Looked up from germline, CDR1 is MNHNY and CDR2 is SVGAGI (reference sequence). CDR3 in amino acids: CASSPGENEQFF. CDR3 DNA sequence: TGTGCCAGCAGTCCAGGGGAAAATGAGCAGTTCTTC.

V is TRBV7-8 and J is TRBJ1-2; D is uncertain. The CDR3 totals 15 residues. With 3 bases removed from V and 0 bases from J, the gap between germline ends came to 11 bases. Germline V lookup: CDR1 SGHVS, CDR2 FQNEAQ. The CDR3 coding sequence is TGTGCCAGCAGCTTGGGGAGGATAGCTAACTATGGCTACACCTTC. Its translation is CASSLGRIANYGYTF.

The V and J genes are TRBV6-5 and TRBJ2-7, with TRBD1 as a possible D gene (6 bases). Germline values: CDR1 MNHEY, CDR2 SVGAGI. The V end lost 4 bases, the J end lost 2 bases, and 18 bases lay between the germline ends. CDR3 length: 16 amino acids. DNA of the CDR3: TGTGCCAGCAGTTCAGGCTTTGGGGGCGCGGCCTACGAGCAGTACTTC. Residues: CASSSGFGGAAYEQYF.

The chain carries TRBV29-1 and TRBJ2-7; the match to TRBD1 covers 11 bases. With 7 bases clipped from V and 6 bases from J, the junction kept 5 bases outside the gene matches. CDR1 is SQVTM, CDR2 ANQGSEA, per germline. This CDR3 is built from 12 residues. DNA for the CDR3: TGCAGCGGTGGACAGGGGGCTAGCGAGCAGTACTTC. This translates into CSGGQGASEQYF.

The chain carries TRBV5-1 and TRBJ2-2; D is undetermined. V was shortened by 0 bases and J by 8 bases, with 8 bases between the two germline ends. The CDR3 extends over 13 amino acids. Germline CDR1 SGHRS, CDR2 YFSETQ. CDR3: CASSLAIEGELFF. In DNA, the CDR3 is TGCGCCAGCAGCTTGGCCATAGAAGGGGAGCTGTTTTTT.

This CDR3 is CASSLDRSSGRGNIQYF. As DNA, the CDR3 is TGTGCCAGCAGCTTGGATCGGTCTAGCGGGAGAGGAAACATTCAGTACTTC. This sequence joins TRBV7-8 and TRBJ2-4, with 10 bases lining up with TRBD2. The V gene's germline CDR1 is SGHVS and CDR2 FQNEAQ. CDR3 size: 17 residues. V was clipped by 3 bases and J by 6 bases; unmatched bases: 11.

CDR3 nucleotides: TGTGCCAGCTCATCGGGACAGGCGGGCGAGGGTACGGATGGCTACACCTTC. Its translation: CASSSGQAGEGTDGYTF. The gene calls are TRBV18 and TRBJ1-2, with TRBD1 matching 8 bases. The junction had 17 bases not matched to a gene; V was cut back by 5 bases and J by 6 bases. There are 17 residues in the CDR3. The germline gives CDR1 KGHSH, CDR2 LQKENI.

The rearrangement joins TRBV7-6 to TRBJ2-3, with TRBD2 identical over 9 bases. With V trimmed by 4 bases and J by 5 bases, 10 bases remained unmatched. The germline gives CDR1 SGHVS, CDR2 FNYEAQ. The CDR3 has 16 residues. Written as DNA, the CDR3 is TGTGCCAGCAGCTCCCTGGCGGGGGGGCAGGGAGATACGCAGTATTTT. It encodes CASSSLAGGQGDTQYF.

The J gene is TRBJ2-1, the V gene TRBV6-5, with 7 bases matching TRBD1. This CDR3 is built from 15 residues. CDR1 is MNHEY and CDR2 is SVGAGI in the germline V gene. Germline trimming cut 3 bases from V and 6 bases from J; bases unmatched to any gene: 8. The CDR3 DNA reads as TGTGCCAGCAGTTATAAGATGACAGGGCTCAATGAGCAGTTCTTC. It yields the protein CASSYKMTGLNEQFF.

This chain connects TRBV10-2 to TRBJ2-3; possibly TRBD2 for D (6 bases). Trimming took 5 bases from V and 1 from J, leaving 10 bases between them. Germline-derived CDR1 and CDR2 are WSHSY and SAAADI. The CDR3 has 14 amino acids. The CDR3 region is CASSPGVGTDTQYF. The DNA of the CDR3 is TGCGCCAGCAGTCCGGGGGTAGGCACAGATACGCAGTATTTT.

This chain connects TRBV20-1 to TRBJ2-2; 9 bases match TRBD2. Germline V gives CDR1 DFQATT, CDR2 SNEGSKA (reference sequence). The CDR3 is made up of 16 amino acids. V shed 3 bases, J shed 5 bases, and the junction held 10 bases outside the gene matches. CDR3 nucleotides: TGCAGTGCTAGTCCCCTGGGGGCGGGAGGGACCGGGGAGCTGTTTTTT. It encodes CSASPLGAGGTGELFF.

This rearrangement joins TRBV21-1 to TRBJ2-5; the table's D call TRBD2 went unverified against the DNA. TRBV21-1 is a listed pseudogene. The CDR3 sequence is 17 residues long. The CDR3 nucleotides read TGTGCCAGCAGCAAAGCGCCTAGCAACCCAGTCAGGGAGACCCAGTACTTC. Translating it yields CASSKAPSNPVRETQYF.

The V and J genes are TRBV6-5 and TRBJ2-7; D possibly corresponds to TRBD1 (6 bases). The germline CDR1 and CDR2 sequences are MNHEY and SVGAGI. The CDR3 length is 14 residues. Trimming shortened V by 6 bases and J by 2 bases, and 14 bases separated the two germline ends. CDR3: CASRATGLTYEQYF. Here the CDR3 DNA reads TGTGCCAGCAGGGCGACAGGTTTAACCTACGAGCAGTACTTC.

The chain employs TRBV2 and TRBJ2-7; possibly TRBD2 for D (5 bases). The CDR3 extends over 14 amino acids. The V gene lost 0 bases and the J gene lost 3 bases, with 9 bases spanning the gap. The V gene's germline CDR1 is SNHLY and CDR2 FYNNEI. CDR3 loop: CASSEAGDYYEQYF. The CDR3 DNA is TGTGCCAGCAGTGAAGCGGGAGACTACTACGAGCAGTACTTC.

Here the CDR3 DNA reads TGTGCCAGTAGTCCTCTGGCAGGGTCCTACGAGCAGTACTTC. Residues: CASSPLAGSYEQYF. V and J are TRBV19 and TRBJ2-7; a possible D gene is TRBD1 (5 bases). CDR1 and CDR2 from the germline V gene are LNHDA and SQIVND (reference sequence). V lost 5 bases and J lost 1, with 12 bases in between. CDR3 length: 14 amino acids.

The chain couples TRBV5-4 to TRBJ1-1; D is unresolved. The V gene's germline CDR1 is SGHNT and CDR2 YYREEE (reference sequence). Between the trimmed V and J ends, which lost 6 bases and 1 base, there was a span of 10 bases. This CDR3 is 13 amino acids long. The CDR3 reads CASTESWNTEAFF. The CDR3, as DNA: TGTGCCAGCACGGAGAGCTGGAACACTGAAGCTTTCTTT.

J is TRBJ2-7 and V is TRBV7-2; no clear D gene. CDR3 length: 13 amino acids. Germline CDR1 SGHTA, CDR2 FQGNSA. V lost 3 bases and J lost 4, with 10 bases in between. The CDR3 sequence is CASSFTIRYEQYF. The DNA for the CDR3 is TGTGCCAGCAGCTTTACGATCCGGTACGAGCAGTACTTC.

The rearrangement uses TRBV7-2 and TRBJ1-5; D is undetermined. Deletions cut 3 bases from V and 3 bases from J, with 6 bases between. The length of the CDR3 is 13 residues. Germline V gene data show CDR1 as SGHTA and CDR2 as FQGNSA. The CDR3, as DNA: TGTGCCAGCAGCTTCTTTTACAATCAGCCCCAGCATTTT. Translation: CASSFFYNQPQHF.

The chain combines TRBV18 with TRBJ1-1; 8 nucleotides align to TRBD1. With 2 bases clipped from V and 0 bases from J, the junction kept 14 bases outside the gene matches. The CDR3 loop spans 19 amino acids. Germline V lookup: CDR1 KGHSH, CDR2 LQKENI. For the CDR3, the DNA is TGTGCCAGCTCACCAGTACCCGGGACAGGTGCCGACATGAACACTGAAGCTTTCTTT. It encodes CASSPVPGTGADMNTEAFF. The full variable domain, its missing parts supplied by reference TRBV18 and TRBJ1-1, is NAGVMQNPRHLVRRRGQEARLRCSPMKGHSHVYWYRQLPEEGLKFMVYLQKENIIDESGMPKERFSAEFPKEGPSILRIQQVVRGDSAAYFCASSPVPGTGADMNTEAFFGQGTRLTVV.

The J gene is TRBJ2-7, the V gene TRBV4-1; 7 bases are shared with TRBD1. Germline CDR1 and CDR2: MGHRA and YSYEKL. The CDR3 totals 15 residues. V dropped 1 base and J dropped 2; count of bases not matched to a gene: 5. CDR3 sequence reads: CASSQGQGGPYEQYF. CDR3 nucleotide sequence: TGCGCCAGCAGCCAAGGACAGGGCGGACCCTACGAGCAGTACTTC.